The text below deals with one T cell receptor beta chain. The antigen remains undetermined. This record belongs to a study of shared clonotypes between healthy human individuals. Study observations and caveats: Compared with memory subsets, naive subsets generally had larger estimated richness.

From germline, CDR1 is MGHRA and CDR2 YSYEKL. V lost 4 bases to trimming and J lost 4 bases; unmatched junction nucleotides: 11. The CDR3 contains 16 residues. Researchers ran the assay at a deep level. Authors' analysis steps: ImmunoSEQ output lacked quality scores and full-length reads, limiting matched filtering. The repertoire was sequenced with immunoSEQ multiplex PCR; TCRdb's copy has only in-frame clones and lacks some. D and trimming were read from the DNA, whereas the V and J calls and clone size are those reported in that table. The profile shows under 2,500,000 clones, about 94% of them singletons. Splitting the CD4+ cells yielded a CD45RA+ naive subset and a CD45RA-negative memory subset.

The chain recombines TRBV4-1 with TRBJ2-7; TRBD2 aligns across 9 bases. The receptor was isolated from a man aged 18 to 30 in good health. Sequencing was carried out using naive CD4+ T cells sorted from blood. This sample's subset: CD45RA+ positively selected. This chain's CDR3 is CASSLIGGGGDYEQYF. The CDR3 nucleotides read TGCGCCAGCAGCCTCATCGGCGGGGGGGGCGATTACGAGCAGTACTTC.